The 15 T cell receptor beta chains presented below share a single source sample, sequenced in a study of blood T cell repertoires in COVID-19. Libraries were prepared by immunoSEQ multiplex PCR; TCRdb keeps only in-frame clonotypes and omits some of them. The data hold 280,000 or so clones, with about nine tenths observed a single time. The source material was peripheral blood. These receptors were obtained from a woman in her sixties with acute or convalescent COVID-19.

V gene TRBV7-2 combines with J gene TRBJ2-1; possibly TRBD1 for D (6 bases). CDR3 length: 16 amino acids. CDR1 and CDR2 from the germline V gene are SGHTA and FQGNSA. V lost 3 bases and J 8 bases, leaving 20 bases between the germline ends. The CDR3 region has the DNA TGTGCCAGCAGCTTCTCACTCCTCTCCGACAGGTATGAGCAGTTCTTC. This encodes CASSFSLLSDRYEQFF.

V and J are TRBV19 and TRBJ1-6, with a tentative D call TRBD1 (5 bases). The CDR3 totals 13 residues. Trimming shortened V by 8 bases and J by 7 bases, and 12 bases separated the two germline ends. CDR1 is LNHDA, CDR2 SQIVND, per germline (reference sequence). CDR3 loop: CASSLRGNSPLHF. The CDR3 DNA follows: TGTGCCAGTTCACTTCGGGGGAATTCACCCCTCCACTTT.

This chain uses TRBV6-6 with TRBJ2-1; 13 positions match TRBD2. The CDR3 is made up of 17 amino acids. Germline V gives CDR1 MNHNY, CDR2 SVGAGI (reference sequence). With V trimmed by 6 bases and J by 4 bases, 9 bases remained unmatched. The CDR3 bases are TGTGCCAGCAGGCGAGGACTAGCGGGGGTAGGATACAATGAGCAGTTCTTC. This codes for CASRRGLAGVGYNEQFF.

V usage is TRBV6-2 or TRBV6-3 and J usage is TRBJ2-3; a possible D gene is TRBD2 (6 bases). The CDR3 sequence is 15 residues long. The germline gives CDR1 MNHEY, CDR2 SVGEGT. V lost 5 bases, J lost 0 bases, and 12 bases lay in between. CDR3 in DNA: TGTGCCAGCAGTCGCGGGGCTTTTAGCACAGATACGCAGTATTTT. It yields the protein CASSRGAFSTDTQYF.

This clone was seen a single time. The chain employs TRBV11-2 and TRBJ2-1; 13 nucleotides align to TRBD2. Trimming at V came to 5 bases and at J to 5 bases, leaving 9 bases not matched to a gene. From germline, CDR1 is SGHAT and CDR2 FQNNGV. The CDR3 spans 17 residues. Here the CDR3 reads CASSLKGLAGINNEQFF. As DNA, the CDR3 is TGTGCCAGCAGCCTAAAGGGACTAGCGGGAATTAACAATGAGCAGTTCTTC.

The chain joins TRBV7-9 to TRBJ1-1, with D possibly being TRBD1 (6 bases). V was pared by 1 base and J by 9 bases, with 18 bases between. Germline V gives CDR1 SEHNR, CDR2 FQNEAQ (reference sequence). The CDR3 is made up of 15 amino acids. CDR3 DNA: TGTGCCAGCAGCTTAGGTACAACCGGACAGTCCCAAGCTTTCTTT. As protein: CASSLGTTGQSQAFF.

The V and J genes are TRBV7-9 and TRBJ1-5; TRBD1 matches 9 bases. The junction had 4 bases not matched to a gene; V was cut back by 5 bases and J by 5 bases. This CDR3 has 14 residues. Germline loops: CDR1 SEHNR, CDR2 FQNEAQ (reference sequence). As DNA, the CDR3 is TGTGCCAGCAGCCTAGGGACAGGGCATCAGCCCCAGCATTTT. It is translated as CASSLGTGHQPQHF.

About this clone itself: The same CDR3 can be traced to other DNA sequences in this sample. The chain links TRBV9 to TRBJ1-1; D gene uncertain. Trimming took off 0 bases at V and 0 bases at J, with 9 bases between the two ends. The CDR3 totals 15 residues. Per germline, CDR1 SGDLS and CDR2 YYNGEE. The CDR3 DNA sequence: TGTGCCAGCAGCGTAGGGGAGGAGATGAACACTGAAGCTTTCTTT. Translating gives CASSVGEEMNTEAFF.

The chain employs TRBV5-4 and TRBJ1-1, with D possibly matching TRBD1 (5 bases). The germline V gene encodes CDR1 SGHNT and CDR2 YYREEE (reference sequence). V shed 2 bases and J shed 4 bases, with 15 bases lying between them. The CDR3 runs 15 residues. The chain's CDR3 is CASSFGGQGGTEAFF. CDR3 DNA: TGTGCCAGCAGCTTTGGTGGCCAGGGCGGCACTGAAGCTTTCTTT.

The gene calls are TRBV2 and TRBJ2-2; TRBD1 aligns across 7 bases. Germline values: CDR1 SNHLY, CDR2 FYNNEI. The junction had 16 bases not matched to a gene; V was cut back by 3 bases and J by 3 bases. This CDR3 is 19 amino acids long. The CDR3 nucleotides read TGTGCCAGCAGTGATATTAGTATTGGGAACAGGGGCTACACCGGGGAGCTGTTTTTT. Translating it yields CASSDISIGNRGYTGELFF.

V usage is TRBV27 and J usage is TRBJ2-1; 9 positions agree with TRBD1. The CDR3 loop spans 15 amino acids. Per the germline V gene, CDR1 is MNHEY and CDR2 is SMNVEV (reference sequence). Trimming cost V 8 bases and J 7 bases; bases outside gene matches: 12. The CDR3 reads CASHAGQGYWNEQFF. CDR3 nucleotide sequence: TGTGCCAGCCACGCGGGACAGGGTTATTGGAATGAGCAGTTCTTC.

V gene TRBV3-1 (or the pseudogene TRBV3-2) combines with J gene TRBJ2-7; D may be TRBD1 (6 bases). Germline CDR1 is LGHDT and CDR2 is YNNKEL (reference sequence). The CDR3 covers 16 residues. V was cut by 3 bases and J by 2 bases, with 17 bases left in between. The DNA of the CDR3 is TGTGCCAGCAGCCATTGGAAGGGGGAAGAAACCTACGAGCAGTACTTC. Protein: CASSHWKGEETYEQYF.

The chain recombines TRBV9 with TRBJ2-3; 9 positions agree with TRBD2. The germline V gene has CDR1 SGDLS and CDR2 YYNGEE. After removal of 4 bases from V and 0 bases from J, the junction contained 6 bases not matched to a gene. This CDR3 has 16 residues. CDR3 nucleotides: TGTGCCAGCAGCCCAGGGCTAGCGGGAAGCACAGATACGCAGTATTTT. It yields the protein CASSPGLAGSTDTQYF. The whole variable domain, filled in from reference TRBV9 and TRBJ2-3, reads DSGVTQTPKHLITATGQRVTLRCSPRSGDLSVYWYQQSLDQGLQFLIQYYNGEERAKGNILERFSAQQFPDLHSELNLSSLELGDSALYFCASSPGLAGSTDTQYFGPGTRLTVL.

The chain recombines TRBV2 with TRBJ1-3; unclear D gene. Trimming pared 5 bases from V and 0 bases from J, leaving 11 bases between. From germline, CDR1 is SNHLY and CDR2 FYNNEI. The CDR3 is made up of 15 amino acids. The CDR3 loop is CASSIQSSSGNTIYF. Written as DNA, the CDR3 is TGTGCCAGCAGTATACAGAGCTCCTCTGGAAACACCATATATTTT. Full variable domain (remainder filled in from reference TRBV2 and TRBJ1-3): EPEVTQTPSHQVTQMGQEVILRCVPISNHLYFYWYRQILGQKVEFLVSFYNNEISEKSEIFDDQFSVERPDGSNFTLKIRSTKLEDSAMYFCASSIQSSSGNTIYFGEGSWLTVV.

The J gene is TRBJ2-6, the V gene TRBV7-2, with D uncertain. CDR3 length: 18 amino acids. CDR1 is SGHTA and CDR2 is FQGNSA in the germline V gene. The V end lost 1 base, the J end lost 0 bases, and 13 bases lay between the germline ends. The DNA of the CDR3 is TGTGCCAGCAGCTTAGTGGCCACCGCCAACTCTGGGGCCAACGTCCTGACTTTC. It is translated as CASSLVATANSGANVLTF.